This T cell receptor (beta chain) came from a study of PD-1 and CTLA-4 blockade in melanoma. CDR3 length: 15 amino acids. Germline lookup yields CDR1 WSHSY and CDR2 SAAADI. Trimming removed 6 bases from V and 2 bases from J; junction bases left unmatched: 9. Here immunoSEQ multiplex PCR was the method, and the copy in TCRdb shows in-frame clones only, minus some. The data hold tens of thousands of clones, with approximately 88% observed a single time. The chain recombines TRBV10-2 with TRBJ1-1; 7 bases are a match to TRBD1. The sample here was CD8+ T cells from peripheral blood, taken before anti-PD-1 treatment. The receptor was derived from a human donor with melanoma. In nucleotides, the CDR3 is TGCGCCAGCAGCGCCTCCGGGACAGTAAACACTGAAGCTTTCTTT. It encodes CASSASGTVNTEAFF.